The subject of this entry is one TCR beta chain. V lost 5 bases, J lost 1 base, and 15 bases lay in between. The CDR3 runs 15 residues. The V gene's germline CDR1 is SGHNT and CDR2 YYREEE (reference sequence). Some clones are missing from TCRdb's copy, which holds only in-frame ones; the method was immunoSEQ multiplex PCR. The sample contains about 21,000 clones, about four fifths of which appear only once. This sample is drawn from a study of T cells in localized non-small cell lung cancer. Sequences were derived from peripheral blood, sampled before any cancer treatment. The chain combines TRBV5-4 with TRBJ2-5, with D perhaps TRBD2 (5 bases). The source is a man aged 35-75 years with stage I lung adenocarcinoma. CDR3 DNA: TGTGCCAGCAGTACGAACCGGGGAGCCCAAGAGACCCAGTACTTC. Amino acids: CASSTNRGAQETQYF.